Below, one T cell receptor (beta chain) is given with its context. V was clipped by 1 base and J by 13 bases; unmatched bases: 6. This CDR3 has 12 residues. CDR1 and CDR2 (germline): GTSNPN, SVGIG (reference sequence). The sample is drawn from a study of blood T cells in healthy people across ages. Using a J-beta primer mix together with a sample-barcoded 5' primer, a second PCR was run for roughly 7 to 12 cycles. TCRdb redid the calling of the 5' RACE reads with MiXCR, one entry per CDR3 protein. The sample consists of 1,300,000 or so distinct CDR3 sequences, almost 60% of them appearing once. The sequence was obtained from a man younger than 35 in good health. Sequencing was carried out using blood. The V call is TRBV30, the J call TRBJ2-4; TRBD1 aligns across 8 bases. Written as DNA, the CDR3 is TGTGCCTGGAGTGCCAGGACAGGGCTGCAGTACTTC. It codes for CAWSARTGLQYF.